Following are 30 T cell receptor beta chains from one sample sequenced in a study of siplizumab effects on memory and regulatory T cells. The assay was immunoSEQ multiplex PCR, and TCRdb's table has in-frame clones only and misses some. The sample records 100,000 or so clones, over 90% being singletons. Source material: non-Treg CD4+ T cells sorted from blood. All receptors derive from a human donor in good health.

This sequence joins TRBV4-1 and TRBJ2-3; TRBD2 might be the D (6 bases). The CDR3 extends over 16 amino acids. Germline V gene data show CDR1 as MGHRA and CDR2 as YSYEKL. V lost 3 bases and J 4 bases, leaving 17 bases between the germline ends. The CDR3 DNA reads TGCGCCAGCAGCCATTCCGGGACTCCGAGCGCAGATACGCAGTATTTT. Residues: CASSHSGTPSADTQYF.

The chain employs TRBV5-1 and TRBJ2-7; the D gene is possibly TRBD1 (6 bases). V was cut by 1 base and J by 2 bases, with 13 bases left in between. CDR3 size: 15 residues. Looked up from germline, CDR1 is SGHRS and CDR2 is YFSETQ. The CDR3 DNA sequence: TGCGCCAGCAGCTTGTCAAGGGGGAGCGCCTACGAGCAGTACTTC. This gives the protein CASSLSRGSAYEQYF.

The CDR3 loop is CASSPLVQAGYTGELFF. The CDR3 coding sequence is TGTGCCAGCTCACCACTTGTTCAAGCGGGATACACCGGGGAGCTGTTTTTT. The V gene is TRBV18, the J gene TRBJ2-2, with TRBD2 identical over 7 bases. The CDR3 contains 17 residues. Losses at the gene ends were 1 base for V and 3 bases for J; bases not matched to a gene: 8. From germline, CDR1 is KGHSH and CDR2 LQKENI.

The chain is built from TRBV15 and TRBJ2-7; no clear D. Germline CDR1 and CDR2: LNHNV and YYDKDF (reference sequence). Trimming stripped 1 base from V and 4 bases from J, with 11 bases between. The CDR3 covers 14 residues. CDR3 coding DNA: TGTGCCACCAGCAGAGGAATTAACAGATACGAGCAGTACTTC. This sequence encodes CATSRGINRYEQYF.

This chain links TRBV7-6 with TRBJ2-7, with D possibly TRBD1 on 7 matching bases. The CDR3 is made up of 15 amino acids. V was cut by 0 bases and J by 7 bases, with 16 bases left in between. Germline V gene sequence: CDR1 SGHVS, CDR2 FNYEAQ. DNA of the CDR3: TGTGCCAGCAGCTTAGCGGGCGGGACAGATGGGGAGCAGTACTTC. Protein sequence: CASSLAGGTDGEQYF.

The chain joins TRBV25-1 to TRBJ2-3, with D perhaps matching TRBD2 (6 bases). Trimming removed 2 bases at V and 0 bases at J, with 9 bases between. The CDR3 covers 15 residues. Germline CDR1 is MGHDK and CDR2 is SYGVNS. The CDR3 protein is CASSELATSTDTQYF. Here the CDR3 DNA reads TGTGCCAGCAGTGAACTAGCGACTAGCACAGATACGCAGTATTTT.

The rearrangement uses TRBV9 and TRBJ2-5; maybe TRBD1 (6 bases). The CDR3 consists of 16 residues. V lost 3 bases and J 0 bases, leaving 15 bases between the germline ends. The germline gives CDR1 SGDLS, CDR2 YYNGEE. The CDR3 region is CASSATGTTNQETQYF. In nucleotides, the CDR3 is TGTGCCAGCAGCGCCACAGGGACAACCAACCAAGAGACCCAGTACTTC.

The chain uses TRBV7-9 and TRBJ1-1, with D hard to call. Germline CDR1 reads SEHNR; CDR2 reads FQNEAQ (reference sequence). The ends were cut back, 3 bases at V and 2 bases at J, with 7 bases in the middle. The CDR3 has 13 amino acids. CDR3 sequence (DNA): TGTGCCAGCAGCTTCGCGGACAACACTGAAGCTTTCTTT. Amino acid sequence: CASSFADNTEAFF.

This chain joins TRBV19 and TRBJ1-5; tentative D call: TRBD1 (5 bases). Germline V gene data show CDR1 as LNHDA and CDR2 as SQIVND (reference sequence). CDR3 length: 15 residues. V lost 10 bases and J lost 0, with 16 bases in between. CDR3 sequence (DNA): TGTGCCACCAAGTTGACAGCCTATAGCAATCAGCCCCAGCATTTT. It codes for CATKLTAYSNQPQHF.

V and J are TRBV6-5 and TRBJ1-2; 7 bases align to TRBD1. The CDR3 sequence is 16 residues long. The V segment lost 4 bases and the J segment 0 bases; nucleotides outside the gene matches: 8. CDR1 and CDR2 (germline): MNHEY, SVGAGI. CDR3 loop: CASSLLGTEPNYGYTF. The CDR3, as DNA: TGTGCCAGCAGTTTGCTAGGGACAGAGCCTAACTATGGCTACACCTTC.

This rearrangement joins TRBV28 to TRBJ2-2; D could derive from TRBD1 or TRBD2 (5 bases each). CDR1 MDHEN and CDR2 SYDVKM come from the germline V gene. V gave up 0 bases and J gave up 8 bases, with 7 bases separating them. The CDR3 covers 13 residues. The CDR3 DNA reads as TGTGCCAGCAGTTTATGGGGGACGGGGGAGCTGTTTTTT. It translates to CASSLWGTGELFF.

The chain employs TRBV9 and TRBJ2-1; TRBD2 agrees at 7 bases. Per germline, CDR1 SGDLS and CDR2 YYNGEE. The CDR3 length is 16 residues. Losses at the gene ends were 1 base for V and 4 bases for J; bases not matched to a gene: 8. CDR3 protein: CASSVISVAGYNEQFF. CDR3 coding DNA: TGTGCCAGCAGCGTAATATCGGTAGCGGGTTACAATGAGCAGTTCTTC.

J is TRBJ2-1 and V is TRBV2; 9 bases fit TRBD1. The V gene end was trimmed by 6 bases and the J gene end by 6 bases; junction bases not matched to a gene: 15. CDR1 and CDR2 (germline): SNHLY, FYNNEI. The CDR3 covers 17 residues. This CDR3 reads CASSLPGQGRDFNEQFF. DNA for the CDR3: TGTGCCAGCAGCCTTCCGGGACAGGGCCGTGACTTCAATGAGCAGTTCTTC.

The chain joins TRBV7-9 to TRBJ1-4; no reliable D call. Per the germline V gene, CDR1 is SEHNR and CDR2 is FQNEAQ (reference sequence). With 2 bases removed from V and 4 bases from J, the gap between germline ends came to 20 bases. The CDR3 is made up of 18 amino acids. For the CDR3, the DNA is TGTGCCAGCAGCTTAATAAGTTTCCCCCAGCCCCTTAATGAAAAACTGTTTTTT. Encoded protein: CASSLISFPQPLNEKLFF.

V and J are TRBV6-5 and TRBJ1-4, with unresolved D. V lost 2 bases and J 3 bases, leaving 10 bases between the germline ends. CDR1 and CDR2 (germline): MNHEY, SVGAGI. The CDR3 has 15 residues. For the CDR3, the DNA is TGTGCCAGCAGTTACCGGTACAGTCCTAATGAAAAACTGTTTTTT. It encodes CASSYRYSPNEKLFF.

The chain links TRBV2 to TRBJ2-5; D is undetermined. The J call may be in error: the DNA end matches TRBJ2-7 better. The CDR3 is made up of 13 amino acids. Germline lookup yields CDR1 SNHLY and CDR2 FYNNEI. The CDR3 DNA reads TGTGCCAGCAGTGACCGCCCTCGCAACGAGCAGTACTTC. Its translation is CASSDRPRNEQYF.

The rearrangement uses TRBV29-1 and TRBJ1-2; TRBD1 agrees at 9 bases. The CDR3 length is 11 residues. From germline, CDR1 is SQVTM and CDR2 ANQGSEA. The V segment lost 5 bases and the J segment 12 bases; nucleotides outside the gene matches: 7. CDR3 in DNA: TGCAGCGTTCGGGGACAGGGCTGGGACACCTTC. It codes for CSVRGQGWDTF.

The chain carries TRBV10-1 and TRBJ2-7, with TRBD2 matching 9 bases. V lost 3 bases, J lost 1 base, and 13 bases stayed unmatched. The germline gives CDR1 WNHNN, CDR2 SYGVQD (reference sequence). The CDR3 spans 18 residues. CDR3 DNA: TGCGCCAGCAGTGATTCCCGGGGGGCTAGCGGGGATTCCTACGAGCAGTACTTC. Translation: CASSDSRGASGDSYEQYF.

V usage is TRBV7-9 and J usage is TRBJ1-5; D unresolved. From germline, CDR1 is SEHNR and CDR2 FQNEAQ (reference sequence). Trimming shortened V by 2 bases and J by 0 bases, and 5 bases separated the two germline ends. The CDR3 consists of 14 residues. The CDR3: CASSLTDSNQPQHF. The CDR3 DNA sequence: TGTGCCAGCAGCTTAACGGATAGCAATCAGCCCCAGCATTTT.

The chain recombines TRBV2 with TRBJ2-2; D is unresolved. The CDR3 runs to 14 residues. V was shortened by 6 bases and J by 1 base, with 9 bases between the two germline ends. CDR1 is SNHLY and CDR2 is FYNNEI in the germline V gene. The chain's CDR3 is CASRRGLNTGELFF. CDR3 coding DNA: TGTGCCAGCAGGAGAGGATTGAACACCGGGGAGCTGTTTTTT.

This chain links TRBV6-4 with TRBJ2-1; 8 bases fit TRBD2. Trimming removed 6 bases from V and 7 bases from J; junction bases left unmatched: 11. This CDR3 region has 15 residues. Germline-derived CDR1 and CDR2 are MRHNA and SNTAGT. CDR3 bases: TGTGCCAGCAGCGCCCGCTCGGCTAGCGGGAATGAGCAGTTCTTC. This translates into CASSARSASGNEQFF.

The rearrangement links TRBV5-4 to TRBJ1-3; unclear D gene. CDR1 is SGHNT and CDR2 is YYREEE in the germline V gene (reference sequence). The CDR3 extends over 16 amino acids. The ends were cut back, 1 base at V and 0 bases at J, with 11 bases in the middle. CDR3 sequence reads: CASSLFGSTSGNTIYF. CDR3 sequence (DNA): TGTGCCAGCAGCTTGTTCGGATCCACCTCTGGAAACACCATATATTTT.

The V gene is TRBV7-6, the J gene TRBJ2-5; maybe TRBD1 (6 bases). V was clipped by 6 bases and J by 5 bases, with 22 bases between them. This CDR3 region has 16 residues. CDR1 and CDR2 (germline): SGHVS, FNYEAQ. CDR3 protein: CASRRTGTPIVETQYF. CDR3 sequence (DNA): TGTGCCAGCAGAAGAACCGGGACACCCATAGTGGAGACCCAGTACTTC.

The genes are TRBV28 and TRBJ1-1; the D gene is possibly TRBD1 (5 bases). Looked up from germline, CDR1 is MDHEN and CDR2 is SYDVKM. The CDR3 contains 13 residues. V shed 2 bases and J shed 7 bases, with 11 bases lying between them. CDR3 coding DNA: TGTGCCAGCAGTTTAGGGCAGGGTGGTGAAGCTTTCTTT. It codes for CASSLGQGGEAFF.

As concerns this clone: Other DNA sequences in this sample translate to the same CDR3. The J gene is TRBJ1-2, the V gene TRBV6-5; a weak D match, TRBD1 (6 bases). The V gene lost 3 bases and the J gene lost 2 bases, with 7 bases spanning the gap. Per germline, CDR1 MNHEY and CDR2 SVGAGI. There are 13 residues in the CDR3. The CDR3 coding sequence is TGTGCCAGCAGTTATCAGGGGAACTATGGCTACACCTTC. As protein: CASSYQGNYGYTF.

This clone is a singleton in its sample. The chain carries TRBV15 and TRBJ2-1; 14 bases map to TRBD2. The CDR3 runs 16 residues. From germline, CDR1 is LNHNV and CDR2 YYDKDF (reference sequence). Unmatched junction bases numbered 4, after V lost 3 bases and J lost 6 bases. This CDR3 reads CATSSGTSGSINEQFF. As DNA, the CDR3 is TGTGCCACCAGCAGCGGGACTAGCGGGAGTATCAATGAGCAGTTCTTC.

The chain couples TRBV18 to TRBJ1-5; D gene ambiguous. Between the trimmed V and J ends, which lost 6 bases and 3 bases, there was a span of 15 bases. The CDR3 is 15 residues long. Germline V gene data show CDR1 as KGHSH and CDR2 as LQKENI. The CDR3 loop reads CASSNQGQHNQPQHF. Written as DNA, the CDR3 is TGTGCCAGCTCGAACCAAGGGCAGCACAATCAGCCCCAGCATTTT. Complete variable domain (other parts from reference TRBV18 and TRBJ1-5): NAGVMQNPRHLVRRRGQEARLRCSPMKGHSHVYWYRQLPEEGLKFMVYLQKENIIDESGMPKERFSAEFPKEGPSILRIQQVVRGDSAAYFCASSNQGQHNQPQHFGDGTRLSIL.

The rearrangement links TRBV7-6 to TRBJ2-7; 7 bases agree with TRBD2. CDR1 and CDR2 (germline): SGHVS, FNYEAQ. Losses at the gene ends were 8 bases for V and 1 base for J; bases not matched to a gene: 11. The CDR3 contains 15 residues. The CDR3 DNA sequence: TGTGCCAGCTCCGGCAGTATAGCGGGTTCCTACGAGCAGTACTTC. This encodes CASSGSIAGSYEQYF. Together with reference TRBV7-6 and TRBJ2-7, the CDR3 gives the full variable domain: GAGVSQSPRYKVTKRGQDVALRCDPISGHVSLYWYRQALGQGPEFLTYFNYEAQQDKSGLPNDRFSAERPEGSISTLTIQRTEQRDSAMYRCASSGSIAGSYEQYFGPGTRLTVT.

The genes are TRBV6-5 and TRBJ1-5; D uncertain. The CDR3 loop spans 14 amino acids. Germline V lookup: CDR1 MNHEY, CDR2 SVGAGI. The germline V and J ends were trimmed by 2 bases and 6 bases, with 11 bases remaining between them. In DNA form, the CDR3 reads TGTGCCAGCAGTTACGGCCGGCGTGCTCAGCCCCAGCATTTT. It translates to CASSYGRRAQPQHF.

This clone was recorded once. CDR3 DNA: TGTGCCAGCAGCGTAGAGGCTAGCGGACACTCCTACGAGCAGTACTTC. Its protein is CASSVEASGHSYEQYF. The rearrangement joins TRBV9 to TRBJ2-7, with TRBD2 matching over 7 bases. The J segment lost 0 bases and the V segment lost 0 bases, leaving 6 bases of the junction unmatched. From germline, CDR1 is SGDLS and CDR2 YYNGEE. CDR3 length: 16 amino acids.